This TCR beta chain was recorded in a study of chemoradiotherapy in HPV16-positive cancers. The wider study: A couple of HPV16-positive patients' cells yielded candidate HPV-specific clones and common motifs. General study findings and limits: For HPV16-positive patients, expanding HPV-responsive T cells associated with longer recurrence-free survival.

TCRdb keeps only in-frame clones here, not all; method: immunoSEQ multiplex PCR. The table lists just over 15,000 clones, under 85% of them singletons. V lost 5 bases to trimming and J lost 4 bases, with 14 bases between them. Germline V lookup: CDR1 LNHDA, CDR2 SQIVND (reference sequence). CDR3 length equals 14 residues. In regard to this clone: What it binds is not known.

This sample was taken from a patient who underwent chemoradiotherapy. The TCR sequence derives from a human donor with HPV-associated anogenital cancer. The rearrangement links TRBV19 to TRBJ1-2, with a weak D call TRBD1 (5 bases). The CDR3 nucleotides are TGTGCCAGTAGTCCCGCAGGAGGGACCTATGGCTACACCTTC. Translation: CASSPAGGTYGYTF.